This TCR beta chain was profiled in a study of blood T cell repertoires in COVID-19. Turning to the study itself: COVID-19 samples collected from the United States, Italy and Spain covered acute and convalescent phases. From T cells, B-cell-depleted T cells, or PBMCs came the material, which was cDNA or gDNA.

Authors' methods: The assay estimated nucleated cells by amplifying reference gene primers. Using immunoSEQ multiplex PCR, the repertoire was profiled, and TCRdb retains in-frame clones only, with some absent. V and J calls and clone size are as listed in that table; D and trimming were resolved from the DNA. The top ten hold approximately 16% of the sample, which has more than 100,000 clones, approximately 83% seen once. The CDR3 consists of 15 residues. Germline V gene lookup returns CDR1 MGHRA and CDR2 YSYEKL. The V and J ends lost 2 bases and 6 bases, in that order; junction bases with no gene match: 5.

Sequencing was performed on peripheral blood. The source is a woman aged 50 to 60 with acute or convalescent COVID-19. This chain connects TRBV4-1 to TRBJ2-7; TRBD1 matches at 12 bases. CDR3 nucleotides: TGCGCCAGCAGCCAATCCGGGACAGGGGGCGTCGAGCAGTACTTC. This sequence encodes CASSQSGTGGVEQYF.